One T cell receptor (beta chain) is described in this entry. In the original workflow: Amplification with reference gene primers provided the estimates of nucleated cell counts. Profiled with immunoSEQ multiplex PCR; TCRdb holds only in-frame clones, not every one. The DNA gave D and trimming, while V, J and clone size come from that table. The top ten hold under 11% of the sample, which has approximately 80,000 clones, about four fifths seen once. The V end lost 3 bases, the J end lost 4 bases, and 15 bases lay between the germline ends. Germline CDR1 LNHDA, CDR2 SQIVND (reference sequence). The CDR3 has 15 amino acids. The data originate from a study of blood T cell repertoires in COVID-19. Study-wide context: Spain, Italy and the United States supplied samples that represented acute and convalescent COVID-19. T cells, B-cell-depleted T cells, or PBMCs supplied cDNA or gDNA.

The chain recombines TRBV19 with TRBJ2-5; D possibly corresponds to TRBD2 (5 bases). What was sequenced was peripheral blood. The origin of this receptor is a man in his fifties or sixties with acute or convalescent COVID-19. The CDR3 reads CASSIGGGRAETQYF. CDR3 nucleotides: TGTGCCAGTAGTATCGGCGGCGGGCGGGCAGAGACCCAGTACTTC.